This TCR beta chain was sequenced during a study of CD8+ T cells in alopecia areata. Study outcomes and limitations: Scalp repertoires also include resident alphabeta T cells from normal skin. Clonality was higher in lesional than normal scalp, especially in alopecia totalis/universalis.

As the sequencing template, cDNA was produced by extracting RNA and reverse transcribing it. The assay was immunoSEQ multiplex PCR, and TCRdb's table has in-frame clones only and misses some. The repertoire includes about 110,000 clones, 58% of them detected once, and 20% to 25% sits in the top ten. Sampling of alopecia areata patients yielded lesional scalp punch biopsies as well as peripheral blood. Sorting from PBMCs produced CD4+ and CD8+ T cells. Notes on this clone: What it recognizes is unknown.

This CDR3 comprises 15 residues. V lost 4 bases, J lost 0 bases, and 11 bases lay in between. Germline lookup yields CDR1 SGHRS and CDR2 YFSETQ. The rearrangement joins TRBV5-1 to TRBJ2-1; D gene ambiguous. The sequenced sample consisted of NKG2D-low CD8+ T cells sorted from blood. The clonotype was recovered from a human donor with alopecia areata. The CDR3 is CASSVDADSYNEQFF. The CDR3, as DNA: TGCGCCAGCAGCGTGGACGCCGACTCCTACAATGAGCAGTTCTTC.